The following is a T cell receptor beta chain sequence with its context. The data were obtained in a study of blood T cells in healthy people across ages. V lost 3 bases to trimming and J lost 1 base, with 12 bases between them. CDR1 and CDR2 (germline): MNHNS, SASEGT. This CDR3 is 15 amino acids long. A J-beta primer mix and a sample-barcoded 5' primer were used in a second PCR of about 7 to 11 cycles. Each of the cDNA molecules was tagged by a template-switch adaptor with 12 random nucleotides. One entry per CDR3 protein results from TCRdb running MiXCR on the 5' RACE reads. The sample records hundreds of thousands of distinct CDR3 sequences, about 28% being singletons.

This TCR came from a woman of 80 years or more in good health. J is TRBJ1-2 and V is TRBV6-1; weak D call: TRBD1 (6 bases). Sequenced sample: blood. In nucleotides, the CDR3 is TGTGCCAGCAGTGAGCCCGGACAGCTTAACTATGGCTACACCTTC. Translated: CASSEPGQLNYGYTF.